What follows describes a single TCR beta chain. The antigen remains undetermined. These data belong to a study of OX40 agonist ivuxolimab in advanced cancers. Study overall: An agonistic anti-OX40 (CD134) antibody, ivuxolimab, was used to treat the patients.

Method: immunoSEQ multiplex PCR; TCRdb's copy keeps in-frame clones and lacks some. Among tens of thousands of clones listed, under 90% were seen once. The cohort excluded patients with autoimmune disease history or systemic immunosuppression. The sampling schedule covered blood at baseline, cycle 4 day 1, and cycle 7 day 1. This CDR3 is built from 10 residues. Germline CDR1 is DFQATT and CDR2 is SNEGSKA (reference sequence). V was clipped by 6 bases and J by 7 bases, with 9 bases between them. Study conclusions and caveats: Dose levels from 0.1 to 3.0 mg/kg saw CD4+ and CD8+ blood T cells expand clonally by week 6.

This material consisted of CD4+ or CD8+ T cells sorted from blood, taken in a trial of the OX40 agonist ivuxolimab. The chain combines TRBV20-1 with TRBJ1-1; D not certain. The clonotype originates from an adult with an advanced solid tumor such as melanoma, head and neck, liver or kidney cancer. The CDR3, as DNA: TGCAGTGCCTTACACGGTGAAGCTTTCTTT. It specifies CSALHGEAFF.